This T cell receptor (beta chain) was found in a study of neurological immune-mediated disorders. TCRdb fed the 5' RACE reads into MiXCR, producing one record per CDR3 protein. The repertoire includes roughly 80,000 distinct CDR3 sequences, 10% of them detected once, and 1.8% sits in the top ten. As healthy controls, volunteers from a blood bank in Maryland, USA, were used. The ends lost 4 bases at V and 6 bases at J; junction bases unmatched: 15. Germline V lookup: CDR1 SEHNR, CDR2 FQNEAQ (reference sequence). The length of the CDR3 is 16 residues. This clonotype has a handful of counts. The chain carries TRBV7-9 and TRBJ2-7, with 7 bases lining up with TRBD1. The sequence was collected from a man aged 40-55 years in good health. Sequencing was carried out using PBMCs. The CDR3 bases are TGTGCCAGCAGCTCCGAGGGGGACAGCCTTCCCCGCGAGCAGTACTTC. It codes for CASSSEGDSLPREQYF.